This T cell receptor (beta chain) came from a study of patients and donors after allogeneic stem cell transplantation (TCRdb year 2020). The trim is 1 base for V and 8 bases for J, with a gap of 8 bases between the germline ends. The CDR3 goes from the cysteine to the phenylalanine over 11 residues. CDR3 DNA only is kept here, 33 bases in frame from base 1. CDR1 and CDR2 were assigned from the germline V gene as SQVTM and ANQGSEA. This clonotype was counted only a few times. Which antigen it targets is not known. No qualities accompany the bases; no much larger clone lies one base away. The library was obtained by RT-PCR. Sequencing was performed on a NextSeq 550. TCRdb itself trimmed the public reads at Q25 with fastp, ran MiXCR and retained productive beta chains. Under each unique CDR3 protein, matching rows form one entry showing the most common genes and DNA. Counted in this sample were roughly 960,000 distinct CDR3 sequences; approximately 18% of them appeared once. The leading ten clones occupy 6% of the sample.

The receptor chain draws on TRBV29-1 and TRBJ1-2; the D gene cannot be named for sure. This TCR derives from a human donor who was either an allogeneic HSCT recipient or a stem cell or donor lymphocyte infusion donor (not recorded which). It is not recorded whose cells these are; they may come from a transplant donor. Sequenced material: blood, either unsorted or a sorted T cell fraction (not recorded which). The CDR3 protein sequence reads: CSVEGIAGYTF. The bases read TGCAGCGTTGAAGGGATAGCGGGCTACACCTTC. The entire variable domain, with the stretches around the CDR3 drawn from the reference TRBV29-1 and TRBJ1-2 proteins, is SAVISQKPSRDICQRGTSLTIQCQVDSQVTMMFWYRQQPGQSLTLIATANQGSEATYESGFVIDKFPISRPNLTFSTLTVSNMSPEDSSIYLCSVEGIAGYTFGSGTRLTVV.